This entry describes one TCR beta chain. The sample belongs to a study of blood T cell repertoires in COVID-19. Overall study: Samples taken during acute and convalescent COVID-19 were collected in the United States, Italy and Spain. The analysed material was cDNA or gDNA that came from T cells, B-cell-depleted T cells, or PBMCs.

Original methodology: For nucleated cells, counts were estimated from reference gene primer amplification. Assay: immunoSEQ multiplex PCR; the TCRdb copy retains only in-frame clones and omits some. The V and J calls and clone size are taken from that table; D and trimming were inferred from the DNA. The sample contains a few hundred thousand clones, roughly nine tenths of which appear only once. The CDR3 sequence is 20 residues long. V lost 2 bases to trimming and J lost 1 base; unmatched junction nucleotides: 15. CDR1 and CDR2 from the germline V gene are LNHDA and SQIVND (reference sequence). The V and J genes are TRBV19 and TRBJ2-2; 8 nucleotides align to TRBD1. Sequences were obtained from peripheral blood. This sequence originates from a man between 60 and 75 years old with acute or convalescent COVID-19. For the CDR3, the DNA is TGTGCCAGTAGTATACCTCCGGGACAGGTAGCCGGGAGGAACACCGGGGAGCTGTTTTTT. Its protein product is CASSIPPGQVAGRNTGELFF.